The clone carrying this T cell receptor (beta chain) appeared many times. The antigen is unknown. Germline DNA was extracted too, while blood RNA derived from unsorted whole blood. Germline lookup yields CDR1 SGHAT and CDR2 FQDESV (reference sequence). Trimming removed 2 bases from V and 2 bases from J, with 10 bases in between. The CDR3 is 14 amino acids. This sample was included in a study of tumor-infiltrating lymphocytes in primary liver carcinoma. Whole-study context: Samples returned roughly 3.65 to 7.13 million productive TCRbeta reads each. Read depth did not differ significantly between tissue types. Study outcomes and limitations: The overlap of tumor-adjacent and tumor-blood pairs was smaller than that of tumor region pairs.

The input was approximately 500 ng total RNA; TCR beta cDNA was made from it with a constant-region primer. For TCR beta, libraries were produced by three nested multiplex PCR rounds using slightly modified ARM-PCR. Rounds one and two of PCR, each of around 11 cycles, were primed with TRBV1-TRBV30 forward primers and a C-beta reverse primer. MiXCR, run by TCRdb on the multiplex PCR reads, gives a single entry per CDR3 protein. In the table there are around 170,000 distinct CDR3 sequences, roughly 60% of which are singletons. The V gene is TRBV11-1, the J gene TRBJ2-7; tentatively, D is TRBD2 (5 bases). Sequenced material: peripheral blood. The sequence derives from a man aged 35-49 years with primary liver carcinoma and hepatitis B virus infection. The CDR3 loop is CASSLRQRTYEQYF. For the CDR3, the DNA is TGTGCCAGCAGCTTAAGGCAGCGGACCTACGAGCAGTACTTC.